A selection of T cell receptor beta chains follows, all from one sample in a study of Graves' ophthalmopathy and Graves' hyperthyroidism. In TCRdb, the multiplex PCR reads were re-called with MiXCR into one record per CDR3 protein. The table has over 150,000 distinct CDR3 sequences, over 35% seen once. Sequenced sample: peripheral blood. The receptors originated from a woman aged 40 to 50 with Graves' ophthalmopathy. CDR3s include the opening cysteine and the closing phenylalanine or tryptophan. A D gene is named only where the DNA matches it firmly. Size tells how often a clone was seen (once, few, many) or the class of an expanded clone, and some rows leave it out.

>NA|14|TRBJ1-2|TRBD1|TRBV12-3/TRBV12-4
CASTPGQGIYGYTF
TGTGCCAGCACCCCCGGACAGGGTATCTATGGCTACACCTTC
>many|15|TRBJ2-5|TRBD1|TRBV6-5
CASSPDRGGMETQYF
TGTGCCAGCAGCCCCGACAGGGGGGGTATGGAGACCCAGTACTTC
>NA|14|TRBJ2-2|NA|TRBV6-5
CASSSGHRTGELFF
TGTGCCAGCAGTTCAGGACATAGAACCGGGGAGCTGTTTTTT
>many|14|TRBJ2-7|NA|TRBV11-2
CASSLNLGAYEQYF
TGTGCCAGCAGCTTAAACCTGGGGGCCTACGAGCAGTACTTC
>once|12|TRBJ2-5|NA|TRBV7-8
CASSPPVGTQYF
TGTGCCAGCAGCCCCCCAGTTGGGACCCAGTACTTC
>many|15|TRBJ2-5|NA|TRBV27
CASSLMGAGKKTQYF
TGTGCCAGCAGTTTAATGGGGGCAGGGAAGAAGACCCAGTACTTC
>many|14|TRBJ2-7|NA|TRBV12-3/TRBV12-4
CASTKRGPTYEQYF
TGTGCCAGCACCAAACGGGGACCGACCTACGAGCAGTACTTC
>NA|15|TRBJ2-7|TRBD1|TRBV20-1
CSARDVGGIGYEQYF
TGCAGTGCTAGAGATGTAGGGGGCATTGGGTACGAGCAGTACTTC
>NA|17|TRBJ1-5|NA|TRBV11-2
CASSRLGTSRPNQPQHF
TGTGCCAGCAGCCGACTCGGGACATCCCGGCCCAATCAGCCCCAGCATTTT
>many|12|TRBJ2-5|NA|TRBV20-1
CSARVGGETQYF
TGCAGTGCTAGAGTAGGGGGAGAGACCCAGTACTTC
>NA|14|TRBJ1-5|NA|TRBV24-1
CATSDWTDNQPQHF
TGTGCCACCAGTGATTGGACAGATAATCAGCCCCAGCATTTT
>many|13|TRBJ2-5|NA|TRBV6-2/TRBV6-3
CASSVSNQETQYF
TGTGCCAGCAGTGTCAGCAACCAAGAGACCCAGTACTTC
>many|14|TRBJ2-7|NA|TRBV19
CASSIRPGTYEQYF
TGTGCCAGTAGTATTCGTCCAGGAACCTACGAGCAGTACTTC
>many|13|TRBJ2-7|TRBD1|TRBV19
CASSSNRGYEQYF
TGTGCCAGTAGTTCCAACAGGGGGTACGAGCAGTACTTC
>many|15|TRBJ1-1|NA|TRBV18
CASSPPTGRTTEAFF
TGTGCCAGCTCACCACCGACCGGTAGGACCACTGAAGCTTTCTTT
>NA|16|TRBJ1-2|TRBD1|TRBV28
CASSSPDRAIIYGYTF
TGTGCCAGCAGTTCCCCCGACAGGGCGATCATCTATGGCTACACCTTC
>many|19|TRBJ1-5|NA|TRBV6-4
CASSRGFNTWGGGNQPQHF
TGTGCCAGCAGTCGAGGATTTAATACTTGGGGGGGAGGCAATCAGCCCCAGCATTTT
>NA|14|TRBJ2-5|NA|TRBV12-3/TRBV12-4
CASSLGGVGETQYF
TGTGCCAGCAGTTTAGGGGGGGTTGGAGAGACCCAGTACTTC
>NA|16|TRBJ2-2|TRBD2|TRBV7-8
CASSLSPGGRPGELFF
TGTGCCAGCAGCTTAAGCCCGGGCGGGAGGCCCGGGGAGCTGTTTTTT
>many|15|TRBJ2-5|NA|TRBV18
CASSPPSREDKTQYF
TGTGCCAGCTCACCCCCATCCAGGGAGGACAAGACCCAGTACTTC
>NA|17|TRBJ2-5|NA|TRBV7-7
CASSLDPGSGAGETQYF
TGTGCTAGCAGCTTAGATCCGGGGAGCGGAGCAGGAGAGACCCAGTACTTC
>many|13|TRBJ2-5|NA|TRBV7-9
CASSLSVQETQYF
TGTGCCAGCAGCTTAAGCGTCCAAGAGACCCAGTACTTC
>NA|15|TRBJ1-2|NA|TRBV24-1
CATSDFRGGSYGYTF
TGTGCCACCAGTGATTTTCGAGGGGGAAGCTATGGCTACACCTTC
>many|12|TRBJ1-2|NA|TRBV12-3/TRBV12-4
CASSLGANGYTF
TGTGCCAGCAGTTTAGGGGCCAATGGCTACACCTTC
>many|13|TRBJ2-2|NA|TRBV27
CASSLLPGGELFF
TGTGCCAGCAGTCTTCTTCCGGGCGGGGAGCTGTTTTTT
>many|15|TRBJ2-2|TRBD1|TRBV6-1
CASRPQTGGGGELFF
TGTGCCAGCAGGCCCCAGACAGGGGGCGGAGGGGAGCTGTTTTTT
>many|17|TRBJ2-5|TRBD2|TRBV15
CATSRDDQREVQETQYF
TGTGCCACCAGCAGAGATGACCAGCGGGAGGTCCAAGAGACCCAGTACTTC
>NA|15|TRBJ1-1|NA|TRBV6-1
CASSEARGMNTEAFF
TGTGCCAGCAGTGAAGCGAGGGGAATGAACACTGAAGCTTTCTTT
>many|14|TRBJ2-7|TRBD1|TRBV2
CASNQGERSYEQYF
TGTGCCAGCAATCAGGGGGAACGCTCCTACGAGCAGTACTTC
>many|16|TRBJ2-6|NA|TRBV5-1
CASSSDVSSGANVLTF
TGCGCCAGCAGCTCGGACGTTTCCTCTGGGGCCAACGTCCTGACTTTC
>many|13|TRBJ2-3|NA|TRBV27
CASSSPSPDTQYF
TGTGCCAGCAGTTCCCCCTCGCCAGATACGCAGTATTTT
>few|14|TRBJ2-7|NA|TRBV29-1
CSVVADRISYEQYF
TGCAGCGTTGTGGCCGACCGGATCTCCTACGAGCAGTACTTC
>many|15|TRBJ2-7|NA|TRBV28
CASSRRDYYSYEQYF
TGTGCCAGCAGCCGCCGAGACTACTACTCCTACGAGCAGTACTTC
>many|14|TRBJ2-6|NA|TRBV5-1
CASSPFFGANVLTF
TGCGCCAGCAGCCCTTTTTTCGGGGCCAACGTCCTGACTTTC
>many|13|TRBJ1-2|TRBD1|TRBV5-1
CASSWTGTDGYTF
TGCGCCAGCAGCTGGACAGGGACCGATGGCTACACCTTC
>NA|13|TRBJ2-5|TRBD2|TRBV6-2/TRBV6-3
CASSKLAGETQYF
TGTGCCAGCAGTAAACTAGCGGGAGAGACCCAGTACTTC
>many|14|TRBJ1-6|NA|TRBV28
CASNDWGENSPLHF
TGTGCCAGCAATGACTGGGGGGAAAATTCACCCCTCCACTTT
>once|17|TRBJ1-1|NA|TRBV6-2/TRBV6-3
CASSSHLGRGGDTEAFF
TGTGCCAGCAGTTCCCATCTAGGTCGGGGAGGGGACACTGAAGCTTTCTTT
>many|12|TRBJ2-7|TRBD1|TRBV28
CASGQGRYEQYF
TGTGCCAGCGGACAGGGTCGTTACGAGCAGTACTTC
>many|16|TRBJ1-1|NA|TRBV10-3
CAISESETGFGTEAFF
TGTGCCATCAGTGAGTCGGAGACGGGTTTTGGCACTGAAGCTTTCTTT
>many|14|TRBJ1-5|NA|TRBV6-5
CASSYAGKGQPQHF
TGTGCCAGCAGTTACGCAGGGAAGGGACAGCCCCAGCATTTT
>many|15|TRBJ2-3|TRBD2|TRBV30
CAWDRVGGSADTQYF
TGTGCCTGGGATCGGGTGGGGGGGAGCGCAGATACGCAGTATTTT
>NA|14|TRBJ2-7|TRBD1|TRBV6-1
CASRTGTGPGEQYF
TGTGCCAGCAGGACCGGGACAGGTCCAGGCGAGCAGTACTTC
>NA|14|TRBJ1-6|NA|TRBV6-1
CASSGREWDSPLHF
TGTGCCAGCAGTGGAAGAGAATGGGACTCACCCCTCCACTTT
>many|15|TRBJ2-2|TRBD2|TRBV12-3/TRBV12-4
CASSPSGGGTGELFF
TGTGCCAGCAGCCCTAGCGGGGGGGGGACCGGGGAGCTGTTTTTT
>once|11|TRBJ2-7|NA|TRBV29-1
CSVEGDYEQYF
TGCAGCGTTGAGGGAGACTACGAGCAGTACTTC
>many|14|TRBJ1-5|NA|TRBV7-9
CASSLSTSNQPQHF
TGTGCCAGCAGCTTATCTACGAGCAATCAGCCCCAGCATTTT